The rows below give T cell receptor beta chains drawn from one sample of a study of graft-versus-host responses after intestinal transplantation. Assay: immunoSEQ multiplex PCR; the TCRdb copy retains only in-frame clones and omits some. The table has around 25,000 clones, around 40% seen once. The specimen comprised alloreactive CD4+ T cells from a mixed lymphocyte reaction culture, sampled before intestinal transplant. Receptors were obtained from a human patient who received an intestinal transplant. Both conserved end residues are part of each CDR3. D genes are given only for firm matches. Not all rows give a size; the values are once, few, many and, for expanded clones, a class.

clone size: -
V gene: TRBV14
J gene: TRBJ1-2
D gene: TRBD1
CDR3 DNA: TGTGCCAGCAGCCAAGATTGGTGGAGGACAGGGAGCGTCGGAGGCTACACCTTC
CDR3 protein: CASSQDWWRTGSVGGYTF

clone size: -
V gene: TRBV28
J gene: TRBJ1-3
D gene: TRBD1
CDR3 DNA: TGTGCCAGCAGTTATACCCGACAGGGGACGGCGGGAAACACCATATATTTT
CDR3 protein: CASSYTRQGTAGNTIYF

clone size: -
V gene: TRBV6-5
J gene: TRBJ1-1
D gene: TRBD1
CDR3 DNA: TGTGCCAGCAGTACACGGACAGGGAACACTGAAGCTTTCTTT
CDR3 protein: CASSTRTGNTEAFF

clone size: medium-sized
V gene: TRBV28
J gene: TRBJ1-1
D gene: TRBD1
CDR3 DNA: TGTGCCAGCAACGGACCAGACAGGGTAACTGAAGCTTTCTTT
CDR3 protein: CASNGPDRVTEAFF

clone size: once
V gene: TRBV7-3
J gene: TRBJ2-1
D gene: TRBD2
CDR3 DNA: TGTGCCAGCAGCTTCGTTTACGTGGCGGGGGGGCCGACAAATGAGCAGTTCTTC
CDR3 protein: CASSFVYVAGGPTNEQFF

clone size: few
V gene: TRBV7-9
J gene: TRBJ2-1
D gene: -
CDR3 DNA: TGTGCCAGCAGCGGGGTAGGGGGATCTACCTCCTACAATGAGCAGTTCTTC
CDR3 protein: CASSGVGGSTSYNEQFF

clone size: few
V gene: TRBV21-1
J gene: TRBJ2-2
D gene: -
CDR3 DNA: TGTGCCAGCAGGGGGCCACCTAACACCGGGGAGCTGTTTTTT
CDR3 protein: CASRGPPNTGELFF

clone size: -
V gene: TRBV7-3
J gene: TRBJ2-3
D gene: -
CDR3 DNA: TGTGCCAGCAGCCCCCGGGGGGCGGGGGCCTTTCAAGATACGCAGTATTTT
CDR3 protein: CASSPRGAGAFQDTQYF

clone size: -
V gene: TRBV5-4
J gene: TRBJ2-5
D gene: -
CDR3 DNA: TGTGCCAGCAGTGGACAGAACTCTCGTTGGGCTCAAGAGACCCAGTACTTC
CDR3 protein: CASSGQNSRWAQETQYF

clone size: many
V gene: TRBV5-1
J gene: TRBJ1-3
D gene: -
CDR3 DNA: TGCGCCAGCAGCGCGGACAGCAACTCTGGAAACACCATATATTTT
CDR3 protein: CASSADSNSGNTIYF

clone size: few
V gene: TRBV14
J gene: TRBJ1-3
D gene: TRBD1
CDR3 DNA: TGTGCCAGCGGGACAGGGGCCCCAGGCTCTGGAAACACCATATATTTT
CDR3 protein: CASGTGAPGSGNTIYF

clone size: -
V gene: TRBV7-9
J gene: TRBJ2-3
D gene: -
CDR3 DNA: TGTGCCAGCAGCTTAGCGTTTACAGGGTTGTCGGATACGCAGTATTTT
CDR3 protein: CASSLAFTGLSDTQYF

clone size: -
V gene: TRBV6-1
J gene: TRBJ2-7
D gene: TRBD1
CDR3 DNA: TGTGCCAGCAGTGTAGGGACAGGGAGCTCCTACGAGCAGTACTTC
CDR3 protein: CASSVGTGSSYEQYF

clone size: -
V gene: TRBV20-1
J gene: TRBJ2-7
D gene: -
CDR3 DNA: TGCAGTGCCGCACTTTACGAGCAGTACTTC
CDR3 protein: CSAALYEQYF

clone size: -
V gene: TRBV6-1
J gene: TRBJ2-3
D gene: -
CDR3 DNA: TGTGCCACCGGAGATCGCACAGATACGCAGTATTTT
CDR3 protein: CATGDRTDTQYF

clone size: -
V gene: TRBV29-1
J gene: TRBJ2-3
D gene: TRBD2
CDR3 DNA: TGCAGCGTTGACAAGACCTTAAGCGGGAGAATAGGCGATACGCAGTATTTT
CDR3 protein: CSVDKTLSGRIGDTQYF

clone size: few
V gene: TRBV2
J gene: TRBJ1-5
D gene: -
CDR3 DNA: TGTGCCAGCAAAAGAGGGATTTACCAGCCCCAGCATTTT
CDR3 protein: CASKRGIYQPQHF

clone size: medium-sized
V gene: TRBV7-3
J gene: TRBJ1-6
D gene: -
CDR3 DNA: TGTGCCAGCAGCCCGGGACAAAATTCACCCCTCCACTTT
CDR3 protein: CASSPGQNSPLHF

clone size: few
V gene: TRBV7-3
J gene: TRBJ1-1
D gene: -
CDR3 DNA: TGTGCCAGCAGCCCGGGGGGGCCGAACACTGAAGCTTTCTTT
CDR3 protein: CASSPGGPNTEAFF

clone size: -
V gene: TRBV5-6
J gene: TRBJ1-2
D gene: TRBD1
CDR3 DNA: TGTGCCAGCAGCTTGCTTGGGGACAGGGTTAACTATGGCTACACCTTC
CDR3 protein: CASSLLGDRVNYGYTF

clone size: few
V gene: TRBV11-3
J gene: TRBJ1-5
D gene: -
CDR3 DNA: TGTGCCAGCAGCTTGAGCCCCAATCAGCCCCAGCATTTT
CDR3 protein: CASSLSPNQPQHF

clone size: -
V gene: TRBV7-2
J gene: TRBJ2-4
D gene: TRBD1
CDR3 DNA: TGTGCCAGCAGCTTCAGGGGGAACATTCAGTACTTC
CDR3 protein: CASSFRGNIQYF

clone size: -
V gene: TRBV9
J gene: TRBJ2-7
D gene: TRBD1
CDR3 DNA: TGTGCCAGCAGCGCGTGGGGGACAGGGAGCTACGAGCAGTACTTC
CDR3 protein: CASSAWGTGSYEQYF

clone size: -
V gene: TRBV10-1
J gene: TRBJ2-5
D gene: -
CDR3 DNA: TGCGCCAGCAGTGCCACAGGGACGCCCCAAGAGACCCAGTACTTC
CDR3 protein: CASSATGTPQETQYF

clone size: -
V gene: TRBV19
J gene: TRBJ2-7
D gene: TRBD1
CDR3 DNA: TGTGCCAGTAGTGCCGGGACAGGGTCTACCTACGAGCAGTACTTC
CDR3 protein: CASSAGTGSTYEQYF

clone size: few
V gene: TRBV30
J gene: TRBJ1-4
D gene: TRBD1
CDR3 DNA: TGTGCCGGACGACCGGGACAGGCAGTTAGTGAAAAACTGTTTTTT
CDR3 protein: CAGRPGQAVSEKLFF

clone size: -
V gene: TRBV28
J gene: TRBJ1-1
D gene: -
CDR3 DNA: TGTGCCAGCAGTTTATACGGCAAGGGGGTATTGAACACTGAAGCTTTCTTT
CDR3 protein: CASSLYGKGVLNTEAFF

clone size: -
V gene: TRBV6-5
J gene: TRBJ2-7
D gene: TRBD1
CDR3 DNA: TGTGCCAGCAGATTCCACAGGGGGCCCGGCTACGAGCAGTACTTC
CDR3 protein: CASRFHRGPGYEQYF

clone size: -
V gene: TRBV6-5
J gene: TRBJ2-7
D gene: TRBD1
CDR3 DNA: TGTGCCAGCACCCAGGACAGGGGATCCTACGAGCAGTACTTC
CDR3 protein: CASTQDRGSYEQYF

clone size: -
V gene: TRBV25-1
J gene: TRBJ1-2
D gene: -
CDR3 DNA: TGTGCCAGCCGGCGCGGGGTTGGCTACACCTTC
CDR3 protein: CASRRGVGYTF

clone size: few
V gene: TRBV27
J gene: TRBJ1-2
D gene: TRBD1
CDR3 DNA: TGTGCCAGCAGTACGGGGACAGCCAACTATGGCTACACCTTC
CDR3 protein: CASSTGTANYGYTF

clone size: -
V gene: TRBV6-5
J gene: TRBJ2-4
D gene: TRBD2
CDR3 DNA: TGTGCCAGCAGTAGCGGGAGGACGGTAAACATTCAGTACTTC
CDR3 protein: CASSSGRTVNIQYF

clone size: few
V gene: TRBV5-4
J gene: TRBJ2-7
D gene: TRBD1
CDR3 DNA: TGTGCCAGCAGCTTGGGTGGGACAGGGACCTACGAGCAGTACTTC
CDR3 protein: CASSLGGTGTYEQYF

clone size: -
V gene: TRBV19
J gene: TRBJ1-5
D gene: -
CDR3 DNA: TGTGCCAGTAGTATCGGGGGGGGCGATCAGCCCCAGCATTTT
CDR3 protein: CASSIGGGDQPQHF

clone size: -
V gene: TRBV15
J gene: TRBJ2-5
D gene: -
CDR3 DNA: TGTGCCACCAGCAGAGGAGGCATACAAGAGACCCAGTACTTC
CDR3 protein: CATSRGGIQETQYF

clone size: -
V gene: TRBV18
J gene: TRBJ2-5
D gene: -
CDR3 DNA: TGTGCCAGCTCACCACGGACTTTCGCATCCCAAGAGACCCAGTACTTC
CDR3 protein: CASSPRTFASQETQYF

clone size: -
V gene: TRBV5-1
J gene: TRBJ2-1
D gene: TRBD1
CDR3 DNA: TGCGCCAGCAGCCCCCGGGACAGAAACAATGAGCAGTTCTTC
CDR3 protein: CASSPRDRNNEQFF

clone size: -
V gene: TRBV4-1
J gene: TRBJ2-7
D gene: TRBD2
CDR3 DNA: TGCGCCAGCAGCCAAGTTTGGCTAGCGGGGGCCTACGAGCAGTACTTC
CDR3 protein: CASSQVWLAGAYEQYF

clone size: few
V gene: TRBV19
J gene: TRBJ1-2
D gene: TRBD1
CDR3 DNA: TGTGCCAGTAGTTCGGGCAGGGGGCGCCTCTTTGGCTACACCTTC
CDR3 protein: CASSSGRGRLFGYTF

clone size: -
V gene: TRBV6-1
J gene: TRBJ1-2
D gene: TRBD1
CDR3 DNA: TGTGCCAGCAGTAGAACAGGGGGTGGTGGCTACACCTTC
CDR3 protein: CASSRTGGGGYTF

clone size: -
V gene: TRBV30
J gene: TRBJ1-2
D gene: TRBD1
CDR3 DNA: TGTGCCTGGGGGGACAGTGGAGATGGCTACACCTTC
CDR3 protein: CAWGDSGDGYTF

clone size: once
V gene: TRBV18
J gene: TRBJ1-6
D gene: -
CDR3 DNA: TGTGCCAGCTCACCTACCGGGGGAAATTCACCCCTCCACTTT
CDR3 protein: CASSPTGGNSPLHF

clone size: few
V gene: TRBV5-1
J gene: TRBJ1-1
D gene: -
CDR3 DNA: TGCGCCAGCAGCTTGGAGGGCGGGAGCGCGACTGAAGCTTTCTTT
CDR3 protein: CASSLEGGSATEAFF

clone size: -
V gene: TRBV6-5
J gene: TRBJ2-7
D gene: TRBD1
CDR3 DNA: TGTGCCAGCAGTTACGCCAGGACAGGGGCCTACGAGCAGTACTTC
CDR3 protein: CASSYARTGAYEQYF

clone size: few
V gene: TRBV10-3
J gene: TRBJ1-1
D gene: -
CDR3 DNA: TGTGCCATCAGTGACAGGGGGAACACTGAAGCTTTCTTT
CDR3 protein: CAISDRGNTEAFF

clone size: -
V gene: TRBV6-5
J gene: TRBJ2-7
D gene: -
CDR3 DNA: TGTGCCACCCAATCGTGGCTGTACGAGCAGTACTTC
CDR3 protein: CATQSWLYEQYF

clone size: once
V gene: TRBV5-8
J gene: TRBJ2-5
D gene: TRBD2
CDR3 DNA: TGTGCCAGCAGCTTGGAAGGACTAGCCCAAGAGACCCAGTACTTC
CDR3 protein: CASSLEGLAQETQYF

clone size: -
V gene: TRBV9
J gene: TRBJ2-3
D gene: TRBD2
CDR3 DNA: TGTGCCAGCAGCGCCGACCCTAGCGGGAGGGCCAGGGATACGCAGTATTTT
CDR3 protein: CASSADPSGRARDTQYF

clone size: -
V gene: TRBV30
J gene: TRBJ1-6
D gene: -
CDR3 DNA: TGTGCCTCCCAGGGAAACAATTCACCCCTCCACTTT
CDR3 protein: CASQGNNSPLHF

clone size: -
V gene: TRBV7-3
J gene: TRBJ1-1
D gene: -
CDR3 DNA: TGTGCCAGCAGCTCGACAGGGAACACTGAAGCTTTCTTT
CDR3 protein: CASSSTGNTEAFF

clone size: -
V gene: TRBV5-4
J gene: TRBJ1-1
D gene: -
CDR3 DNA: TGTGCCAGCAGCAGGGGTTTGAACACTGAAGCTTTCTTT
CDR3 protein: CASSRGLNTEAFF

clone size: -
V gene: TRBV7-9
J gene: TRBJ1-4
D gene: -
CDR3 DNA: TGTGCCAGCAGCTTAAGTTACAGTGCAACTAATGAAAAACTGTTTTTT
CDR3 protein: CASSLSYSATNEKLFF

clone size: -
V gene: TRBV10-3
J gene: TRBJ2-7
D gene: TRBD2
CDR3 DNA: TGTGCCATCACCGCGGGAGGAGATGAGCAGTACTTC
CDR3 protein: CAITAGGDEQYF

clone size: -
V gene: TRBV19
J gene: TRBJ2-3
D gene: -
CDR3 DNA: TGTGCCAGTAGTATAGGGTGGGGCCCGGCGAGGTCGGATACGCAGTATTTT
CDR3 protein: CASSIGWGPARSDTQYF

clone size: -
V gene: TRBV6-1
J gene: TRBJ2-7
D gene: TRBD1
CDR3 DNA: TGTGCCAGCAGGCCACAGGGGGCCGGGACCTACGAGCAGTACTTC
CDR3 protein: CASRPQGAGTYEQYF

clone size: -
V gene: TRBV30
J gene: TRBJ1-1
D gene: TRBD1
CDR3 DNA: TGTGCCTGGAGGGGACCTTGGGGACAGGGGAGCACTGAAGCTTTCTTT
CDR3 protein: CAWRGPWGQGSTEAFF